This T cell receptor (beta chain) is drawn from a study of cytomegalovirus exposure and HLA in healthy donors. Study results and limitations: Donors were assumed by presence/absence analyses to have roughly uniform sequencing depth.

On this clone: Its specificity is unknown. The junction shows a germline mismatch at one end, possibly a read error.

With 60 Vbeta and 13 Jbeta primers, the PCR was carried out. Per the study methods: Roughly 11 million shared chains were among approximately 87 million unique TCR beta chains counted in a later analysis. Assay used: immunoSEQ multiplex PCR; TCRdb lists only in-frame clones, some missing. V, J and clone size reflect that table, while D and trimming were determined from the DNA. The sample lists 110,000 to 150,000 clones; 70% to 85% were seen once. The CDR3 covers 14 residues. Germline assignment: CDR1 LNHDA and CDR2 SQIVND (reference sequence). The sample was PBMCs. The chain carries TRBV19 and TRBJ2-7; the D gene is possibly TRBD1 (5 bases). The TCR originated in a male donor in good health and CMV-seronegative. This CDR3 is CASSIGGSTYGQYF. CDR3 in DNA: TGTGCCAGTAGTATAGGGGGCAGTACCTACGGGCAGTACTTC.